This TCR beta chain is drawn from a study of blood T cell repertoires in COVID-19. Germline V CDR1 and CDR2: SGHNT, YYREEE (reference sequence). The CDR3 has 13 residues. V dropped 3 bases and J dropped 7 bases, with 13 bases sitting between them. Only in-frame clones appear in the TCRdb table, and some are missing; sequencing was by immunoSEQ multiplex PCR. The sample gives over 130,000 clones, 84% of which show up once; less than 4% is in the top ten. Material for sequencing was peripheral blood. The V and J genes are TRBV5-4 and TRBJ1-2; D remains unclear. This clonotype was obtained from a woman in her sixties with acute or convalescent COVID-19. CDR3 nucleotides: TGTGCCAGCAGCTCGGGTCGGGAGACTGGCTACACCTTC. Translated, it gives CASSSGRETGYTF.